These 30 T cell receptor beta chains came from one sample sequenced in a study of cytomegalovirus exposure and HLA in healthy donors. The repertoire was sequenced with immunoSEQ multiplex PCR; TCRdb's copy has only in-frame clones and lacks some. Among under 300,000 clones listed, 85% to 90% were seen once. Sequenced input: PBMCs. The receptor source for this set is a woman aged 18 to 35 in good health and CMV-seronegative.

This chain connects TRBV28 to TRBJ1-2; 8 nucleotides align to TRBD1. Per the germline V gene, CDR1 is MDHEN and CDR2 is SYDVKM. J gave up 3 bases and V 4 bases, and 1 base lay outside the gene matches. The CDR3 has 13 residues. In DNA form, the CDR3 reads TGTGCCAGCAGTTCACAGGGGGACTATGGCTACACCTTC. It encodes CASSSQGDYGYTF.

The chain joins TRBV7-9 to TRBJ1-2; 10 bases are a match to TRBD1. The CDR3 loop spans 15 amino acids. The junction had 5 bases not matched to a gene; V was cut back by 1 base and J by 6 bases. Germline-derived CDR1 and CDR2 are SEHNR and FQNEAQ (reference sequence). CDR3 bases: TGTGCCAGCAGCTTAGTTGGACAGGGGGGCGATGGCTACACCTTC. Translating it yields CASSLVGQGGDGYTF. Looking up the rest from reference TRBV7-9 and TRBJ1-2 gives the full variable domain: DTGVSQNPRHKITKRGQNVTFRCDPISEHNRLYWYRQTLGQGPEFLTYFQNEAQLEKSRLLSDRFSAERPKGSFSTLEIQRTEQGDSAMYLCASSLVGQGGDGYTFGSGTRLTVV.

The chain recombines TRBV27 with TRBJ2-3; no clear D. The germline V gene encodes CDR1 MNHEY and CDR2 SMNVEV (reference sequence). This CDR3 has 13 amino acids. Trimming removed 1 base from V and 2 bases from J, with 4 bases in between. CDR3 DNA sequence: TGTGCCAGCAGTTTATATAACACAGATACGCAGTATTTT. Translated: CASSLYNTDTQYF.

The genes are TRBV4-1 and TRBJ2-2; D may be TRBD1 (6 bases). Trimming shortened V by 0 bases and J by 0 bases, and 20 bases separated the two germline ends. The CDR3 covers 20 residues. Per germline, CDR1 MGHRA and CDR2 YSYEKL. This chain's CDR3 is CASSQDSVRTVATNTGELFF. The CDR3 DNA reads TGCGCCAGCAGCCAAGATAGTGTCAGGACAGTGGCTACGAACACCGGGGAGCTGTTTTTT.

The rearrangement joins TRBV5-6 to TRBJ2-7, with 8 bases identical to TRBD1. Germline V gene sequence: CDR1 SGHDT, CDR2 YYEEEE. The CDR3 has 13 amino acids. The trim removed 0 bases at V and 6 bases at J, leaving 2 bases unmatched. The CDR3 region is CASSLGTGLEQYV. In DNA, the CDR3 is TGTGCCAGCAGCTTGGGGACAGGGCTCGAGCAGTACGTC.

As for this clone: Other DNA sequences of this sample code for an identical CDR3. The V call is TRBV4-3, the J call TRBJ2-7, with a tentative D call TRBD2 (5 bases). Germline CDR1 is LGHNA and CDR2 is YSLEER. The CDR3 is 15 residues long. V lost 0 bases and J 0 bases, leaving 9 bases between the germline ends. Written as DNA, the CDR3 is TGCGCCAGCAGCCAAGACCGGGATTTCTCCTACGAGCAGTACTTC. Its protein is CASSQDRDFSYEQYF.

The rearrangement links TRBV6-5 to TRBJ1-5; D call uncertain. Germline V gene sequence: CDR1 MNHEY, CDR2 SVGAGI. The CDR3 runs 13 residues. V gave up 6 bases and J gave up 3 bases, with 9 bases separating them. This CDR3 reads CASRRHDNQPQHF. The CDR3 DNA follows: TGTGCCAGCAGACGACACGACAATCAGCCCCAGCATTTT.

J is TRBJ1-5 and V is TRBV10-3; 7 bases align to TRBD1. CDR3 length: 17 residues. V shed 0 bases and J 7 bases; nucleotides not matched to a gene: 12. Germline V gives CDR1 ENHRY, CDR2 SYGVKD. CDR3 sequence reads: CAISESGTTGVGQPQHF. For the CDR3, the DNA is TGTGCCATCAGTGAGTCCGGAACAACAGGGGTGGGCCAGCCCCAGCATTTT.

This clone was observed a handful of times. This chain links TRBV10-3 with TRBJ1-6, with 10 positions matching TRBD1. After removal of 6 bases from V and 5 bases from J, the junction contained 1 base not matched to a gene. Germline CDR1 reads ENHRY; CDR2 reads SYGVKD. The CDR3 is 14 residues long. CDR3 bases: TGTGCCATCAGGGGGACAGGGGATAATTCACCCCTCCACTTT. Residues: CAIRGTGDNSPLHF.

This chain links TRBV28 with TRBJ1-4; weak D call: TRBD1 (6 bases). V was shortened by 5 bases and J by 4 bases, with 11 bases between the two germline ends. The CDR3 length is 14 residues. CDR1 is MDHEN and CDR2 is SYDVKM in the germline V gene. CDR3 loop: CASSMDSHNEKLFF. CDR3 DNA: TGTGCCAGCAGTATGGACAGCCATAATGAAAAACTGTTTTTT.

V usage is TRBV28 and J usage is TRBJ2-5, with TRBD2 identical over 16 bases. The germline CDR1 and CDR2 sequences are MDHEN and SYDVKM. The CDR3 is 19 residues long. V dropped 0 bases and J dropped 4; count of bases not matched to a gene: 8. CDR3 residues: CASSLWGLAGGQVGETQYF. CDR3 DNA sequence: TGTGCCAGCAGTTTATGGGGACTAGCGGGGGGGCAAGTTGGAGAGACCCAGTACTTC.

This chain uses TRBV11-2 with TRBJ2-6; D gene uncertain. V lost 5 bases and J 0 bases, leaving 11 bases between the germline ends. The CDR3 sequence is 16 residues long. CDR1 and CDR2 from the germline V gene are SGHAT and FQNNGV. In DNA, the CDR3 is TGTGCCAGCAGCCCGACCTACAGCTCTGGGGCCAACGTCCTGACTTTC. This codes for CASSPTYSSGANVLTF. The full variable domain, rest sourced from reference TRBV11-2 and TRBJ2-6, is EAGVAQSPRYKIIEKRQSVAFWCNPISGHATLYWYQQILGQGPKLLIQFQNNGVVDDSQLPKDRFSAERLKGVDSTLKIQPAKLEDSAVYLCASSPTYSSGANVLTFGAGSRLTVL.

This sequence joins TRBV6-1 and TRBJ2-2; D possibly corresponds to TRBD2 (7 bases). Trimming left V 3 bases short and J 6 bases short, with 20 bases between. Germline-derived CDR1 and CDR2 are MNHNS and SASEGT. The length of the CDR3 is 17 residues. The CDR3 is CASSDHAGGLGAGELFF. The DNA for the CDR3 is TGTGCCAGCAGTGACCACGCCGGGGGGCTTGGGGCCGGGGAGCTGTTTTTT.

This rearrangement joins TRBV28 to TRBJ2-2; 9 bases align to TRBD1. CDR1 MDHEN and CDR2 SYDVKM come from the germline V gene. This CDR3 is built from 16 residues. J was trimmed by 5 bases and V by 5 bases; bases with no gene match: 9. The CDR3 DNA reads TGTGCCAGCAGTCCATTGGACAGGGGCGGTACCGGGGAGCTGTTTTTT. Amino acid sequence: CASSPLDRGGTGELFF. Complete variable domain (other parts from reference TRBV28 and TRBJ2-2): DVKVTQSSRYLVKRTGEKVFLECVQDMDHENMFWYRQDPGLGLRLIYFSYDVKMKEKGDIPEGYSVSREKKERFSLILESASTNQTSMYLCASSPLDRGGTGELFFGEGSRLTVL.

This clone was observed a handful of times. The chain is built from TRBV19 and TRBJ1-2, with D possibly matching TRBD1 (5 bases). Trimming removed 3 bases from V and 2 bases from J, with 10 bases in between. Germline V CDR1 and CDR2: LNHDA, SQIVND (reference sequence). The CDR3 is 14 amino acids. The CDR3 DNA reads TGTGCCAGTAGTATTGAGGAGGGGAACTATGGCTACACCTTC. It translates to CASSIEEGNYGYTF.

V is TRBV11-3 and J is TRBJ1-1; a possible D gene is TRBD1 (5 bases). Trimming took off 5 bases at V and 3 bases at J, with 10 bases between the two ends. The CDR3 is 13 residues long. Germline V lookup: CDR1 SGHNT, CDR2 YENEEA. As DNA, the CDR3 is TGTGCCAGCAGCGGGAGGGGCGACACTGAAGCTTTCTTT. Translating gives CASSGRGDTEAFF.

This clone was detected a few times. The chain has TRBV18 and TRBJ2-7; 7 nucleotides line up with TRBD2. The germline gives CDR1 KGHSH, CDR2 LQKENI. The ends lost 6 bases at V and 4 bases at J; junction bases unmatched: 9. There are 14 residues in the CDR3. The CDR3 spells CASSEAGGNYEQYF. CDR3 in DNA: TGTGCCAGCTCGGAGGCCGGGGGGAATTACGAGCAGTACTTC.

This chain joins TRBV28 and TRBJ2-7, with D unclear. V lost 4 bases to trimming and J lost 7 bases, with 5 bases between them. Germline values: CDR1 MDHEN, CDR2 SYDVKM. The CDR3 runs to 10 residues. This chain's CDR3 is CASSSEEQYF. The CDR3 DNA reads TGTGCCAGCAGTTCGGAGGAGCAGTACTTC.

V usage is TRBV30 and J usage is TRBJ2-7; a possible D gene is TRBD2 (6 bases). Trimming removed 6 bases from V and 2 bases from J, with 17 bases in between. Germline CDR1 reads GTSNPN; CDR2 reads SVGIG (reference sequence). The CDR3 length is 14 residues. The CDR3 DNA follows: TGTGCCTGTCCTCCGGGAGACAGAACCTACGAGCAGTACTTC. This encodes CACPPGDRTYEQYF.

The genes are TRBV7-8 and TRBJ2-7; 8 bases line up with TRBD2. The CDR3 contains 13 residues. The germline gives CDR1 SGHVS, CDR2 FQNEAQ. After removal of 5 bases from V and 3 bases from J, the junction contained 3 bases not matched to a gene. The CDR3 DNA follows: TGTGCCAGCAGCCCCGGGACTAGCTACGAGCAGTACTTC. Translated: CASSPGTSYEQYF.

The chain recombines TRBV7-6 with TRBJ2-6; 10 positions agree with TRBD1. V was clipped by 3 bases and J by 4 bases; unmatched bases: 6. This CDR3 has 17 amino acids. The germline gives CDR1 SGHVS, CDR2 FNYEAQ. CDR3 in DNA: TGTGCCAGCAGCTTCGAGACAGGGGGCTCCGGGGCCAACGTCCTGACTTTC. Protein sequence: CASSFETGGSGANVLTF.

The genes are TRBV4-3 and TRBJ2-2; D remains ambiguous. The CDR3 contains 15 residues. V was clipped by 2 bases and J by 0 bases, with 7 bases between them. The germline CDR1 and CDR2 sequences are LGHNA and YSLEER. The CDR3 here is CASSQLWPNTGELFF. The CDR3 DNA reads as TGCGCCAGCAGCCAACTCTGGCCGAACACCGGGGAGCTGTTTTTT.

The V and J genes are TRBV28 and TRBJ2-2; 8 bases fit TRBD1. The CDR3 runs to 17 residues. The J segment lost 0 bases and the V segment lost 4 bases, leaving 7 bases of the junction unmatched. Germline-derived CDR1 and CDR2 are MDHEN and SYDVKM. DNA of the CDR3: TGTGCCAGCAGTTCCGTTGGGACAGGCCCGAACACCGGGGAGCTGTTTTTT. Protein product: CASSSVGTGPNTGELFF.

This chain joins TRBV5-1 and TRBJ2-7, with D hard to call. The CDR3 is 14 amino acids. CDR1 and CDR2 from the germline V gene are SGHRS and YFSETQ. V was shortened by 0 bases and J by 0 bases, with 7 bases between the two germline ends. DNA of the CDR3: TGCGCCAGCAGCTTGGGTGGCAGCTCCTACGAGCAGTACTTC. Translated, it gives CASSLGGSSYEQYF.

The CDR3 DNA reads as TGTGCCAGTAGTATAGCAAGACAGGGTAACTATGGCTACACCTTC. Translation: CASSIARQGNYGYTF. The chain has TRBV19 and TRBJ1-2, with 7 bases that match TRBD1. The CDR3 contains 15 residues. CDR1 is LNHDA and CDR2 is SQIVND in the germline V gene (reference sequence). V was clipped by 1 base and J by 1 base; unmatched bases: 3. The full variable domain, its missing parts supplied by reference TRBV19 and TRBJ1-2, is DGGITQSPKYLFRKEGQNVTLSCEQNLNHDAMYWYRQDPGQGLRLIYYSQIVNDFQKGDIAEGYSVSREKKESFPLTVTSAQKNPTAFYLCASSIARQGNYGYTFGSGTRLTVV.

This chain uses TRBV11-2 with TRBJ2-2; D is undetermined. V gave up 2 bases and J gave up 3 bases, with 7 bases separating them. The CDR3 runs 14 residues. From germline, CDR1 is SGHAT and CDR2 FQNNGV. CDR3 amino acids: CASSLHDYTGELFF. CDR3 coding DNA: TGTGCCAGCAGCTTACATGACTACACCGGGGAGCTGTTTTTT.

The chain uses TRBV18 and TRBJ2-3; 7 nucleotides align to TRBD1. There are 14 residues in the CDR3. Trimming took 5 bases from V and 2 from J; bases not matched to a gene: 4. Germline V gives CDR1 KGHSH, CDR2 LQKENI. CDR3 residues: CASSSGTDTDTQYF. For the CDR3, the DNA is TGTGCCAGCTCATCAGGGACAGACACAGATACGCAGTATTTT.

This chain connects TRBV15 to TRBJ2-1; 8 nucleotides align to TRBD2. The germline V gene has CDR1 LNHNV and CDR2 YYDKDF (reference sequence). The ends lost 1 base at V and 4 bases at J; junction bases unmatched: 9. The CDR3 runs to 17 residues. The CDR3 DNA reads as TGTGCCACCAGCAGAGTGGGTTTTAGCGGGGATTACAATGAGCAGTTCTTC. Translation: CATSRVGFSGDYNEQFF.

The chain combines TRBV7-9 with TRBJ2-5; D perhaps matches TRBD1 (6 bases). The CDR3 has 13 amino acids. CDR1 is SEHNR, CDR2 FQNEAQ, per germline (reference sequence). V gave up 2 bases and J gave up 5 bases, with 9 bases separating them. This CDR3 is CASSLYQGETQYF. The CDR3 DNA sequence: TGTGCCAGCAGCTTATACCAGGGGGAGACCCAGTACTTC.

The chain carries TRBV27 and TRBJ1-4; 7 nucleotides agree with TRBD1. The germline gives CDR1 MNHEY, CDR2 SMNVEV (reference sequence). J was trimmed by 3 bases and V by 9 bases; bases with no gene match: 7. The CDR3 has 14 residues. The CDR3 here is CASRHTGANEKLFF. In DNA, the CDR3 is TGTGCCAGTCGCCATACAGGGGCTAATGAAAAACTGTTTTTT. Drawing the rest from reference TRBV27 and TRBJ1-4, the complete variable domain is EAQVTQNPRYLITVTGKKLTVTCSQNMNHEYMSWYRQDPGLGLRQIYYSMNVEVTDKGDVPEGYKVSRKEKRNFPLILESPSPNQTSLYFCASRHTGANEKLFFGSGTQLSVL.